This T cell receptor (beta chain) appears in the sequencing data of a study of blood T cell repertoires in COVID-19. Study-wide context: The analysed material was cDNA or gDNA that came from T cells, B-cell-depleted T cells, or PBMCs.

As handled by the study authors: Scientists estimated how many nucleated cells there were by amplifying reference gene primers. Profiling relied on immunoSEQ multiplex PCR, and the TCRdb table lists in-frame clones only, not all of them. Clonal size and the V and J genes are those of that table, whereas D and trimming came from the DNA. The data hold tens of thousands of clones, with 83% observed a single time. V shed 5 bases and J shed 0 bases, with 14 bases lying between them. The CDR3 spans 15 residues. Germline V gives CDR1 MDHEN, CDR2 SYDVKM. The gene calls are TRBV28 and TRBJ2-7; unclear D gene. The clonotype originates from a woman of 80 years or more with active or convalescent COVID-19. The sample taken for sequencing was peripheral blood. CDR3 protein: CASSTISLSSYEQYF. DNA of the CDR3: TGTGCCAGCAGTACTATCTCTCTCAGCTCCTACGAGCAGTACTTC.